Below are 18 T cell receptor beta chains sequenced from a single sample in a study of blood T cell repertoires in COVID-19. Generated by immunoSEQ multiplex PCR, the TCRdb table keeps only in-frame clones and is missing some. In the table there are 120,000 to 150,000 clones, roughly 89% of which are singletons. The material sequenced was peripheral blood. The origin of the receptors is a human donor in a cohort sampled during active COVID-19.

The chain employs TRBV11-3 and TRBJ2-1; 7 positions agree with TRBD1. J was trimmed by 1 base and V by 5 bases; bases with no gene match: 5. CDR3 length: 15 amino acids. Germline loops: CDR1 SGHNT, CDR2 YENEEA. Here the CDR3 reads CASSPRGRSYNEQFF. The CDR3 nucleotides are TGTGCCAGCAGCCCGAGGGGGCGGTCCTACAATGAGCAGTTCTTC.

The chain joins TRBV19 to TRBJ1-5; D is ambiguous. This CDR3 has 15 residues. Trimming shortened V by 3 bases and J by 0 bases, and 9 bases separated the two germline ends. Germline CDR1 reads LNHDA; CDR2 reads SQIVND (reference sequence). This CDR3 is CASSILADSNQPQHF. CDR3 nucleotides: TGTGCCAGTAGTATTTTGGCAGATAGCAATCAGCCCCAGCATTTT.

This chain links TRBV27 with TRBJ1-2; no firm D call. The V end lost 6 bases, the J end lost 1 base, and 9 bases lay between the germline ends. The CDR3 length is 13 residues. Germline CDR1 reads MNHEY; CDR2 reads SMNVEV (reference sequence). The CDR3 DNA follows: TGTGCCAGCAGGAACCGAGATAACTATGGCTACACCTTC. Protein product: CASRNRDNYGYTF.

The rearrangement joins TRBV7-8 to TRBJ1-2; possible D gene TRBD1, 6 bases. The CDR3 sequence is 15 residues long. V was trimmed by 0 bases and J by 2 bases, leaving 10 bases between them. Germline V CDR1 and CDR2: SGHVS, FQNEAQ. As DNA, the CDR3 is TGTGCCAGCAGCTTAGCCGGCACAGGGAACTATGGCTACACCTTC. Translating gives CASSLAGTGNYGYTF.

This rearrangement joins TRBV5-1 to TRBJ2-7; D might be TRBD1 (6 bases). Trimming cost V 0 bases and J 1 base, with 8 bases left between them. Germline values: CDR1 SGHRS, CDR2 YFSETQ. This CDR3 comprises 14 residues. For the CDR3, the DNA is TGCGCCAGCAGCTTGGACAGGGCTTCCTACGAGCAGTACTTC. It translates to CASSLDRASYEQYF.

This rearrangement joins TRBV7-8 to TRBJ2-7; 9 nucleotides align to TRBD2. With 3 bases clipped from V and 0 bases from J, the junction kept 3 bases outside the gene matches. In germline, CDR1 is SGHVS, CDR2 FQNEAQ. The CDR3 is made up of 15 amino acids. As DNA, the CDR3 is TGTGCCAGCAGCTTTAGCGGGAGATACTCCTACGAGCAGTACTTC. Its protein product is CASSFSGRYSYEQYF.

The chain uses TRBV7-2 and TRBJ2-7; D gene uncertain. The V gene's germline CDR1 is SGHTA and CDR2 FQGNSA. V gave up 5 bases and J gave up 2 bases, with 16 bases separating them. CDR3 length: 15 residues. The CDR3 protein is CASSPTPRPTYEQYF. The CDR3 DNA reads TGTGCCAGCAGCCCCACCCCGAGGCCTACCTACGAGCAGTACTTC.

The chain couples TRBV18 to TRBJ2-7; perhaps TRBD2 as D (5 bases). Trimming stripped 0 bases from V and 3 bases from J, with 15 bases between. The germline V gene encodes CDR1 KGHSH and CDR2 LQKENI. This CDR3 has 16 amino acids. The CDR3 sequence is CASSPPGVEGSYEQYF. As DNA, the CDR3 is TGTGCCAGCTCACCACCGGGCGTAGAGGGAAGCTACGAGCAGTACTTC. Together with reference TRBV18 and TRBJ2-7, the CDR3 gives the full variable domain: NAGVMQNPRHLVRRRGQEARLRCSPMKGHSHVYWYRQLPEEGLKFMVYLQKENIIDESGMPKERFSAEFPKEGPSILRIQQVVRGDSAAYFCASSPPGVEGSYEQYFGPGTRLTVT.

The rearrangement uses TRBV6-5 and TRBJ1-1, with a tentative D call TRBD1 (5 bases). Trimming took off 6 bases at V and 3 bases at J, with 11 bases between the two ends. Germline V CDR1 and CDR2: MNHEY, SVGAGI. The CDR3 runs to 13 residues. This chain's CDR3 is CASSRVMDTEAFF. The CDR3 DNA reads as TGTGCCAGCAGCAGGGTTATGGACACTGAAGCTTTCTTT.

The table lists this clone with a count of one. CDR3 sequence (DNA): TGTGCCAGCAGTGCACAGGGGTTCTCCTACGAGCAGTACTTC. Residues: CASSAQGFSYEQYF. V and J are TRBV6-6 and TRBJ2-7, with 7 bases lining up with TRBD1. J was trimmed by 0 bases and V by 5 bases; bases with no gene match: 4. Germline V gives CDR1 MNHNY, CDR2 SVGAGI (reference sequence). This CDR3 comprises 14 residues.

This chain uses TRBV19 with TRBJ1-2; D is unclear. The CDR3 has 12 residues. In germline, CDR1 is LNHDA, CDR2 SQIVND (reference sequence). V gave up 8 bases and J gave up 0 bases, with 7 bases separating them. The CDR3 spells CASARSNYGYTF. The CDR3 DNA reads TGTGCCAGTGCTAGGTCTAACTATGGCTACACCTTC.

The V and J genes are TRBV7-5 and TRBJ1-3; the tabulated D call, TRBD1, remains unverified against the DNA. TRBV7-5 constitutes a pseudogene. CDR3 length: 16 amino acids. The CDR3: CARSKPRTGCTHTIYF. Written as DNA, the CDR3 is TGTGCCAGAAGCAAACCGAGGACAGGGTGTACGCACACCATATATTTT.

This sequence joins TRBV5-1 and TRBJ1-5, with 7 bases lining up with TRBD1. Trimming at V came to 4 bases and at J to 2 bases, leaving 3 bases not matched to a gene. CDR1 is SGHRS and CDR2 is YFSETQ in the germline V gene. The CDR3 loop spans 14 amino acids. CDR3 in DNA: TGCGCCAGCAGCCCAGGGGGTGGCAATCAGCCCCAGCATTTT. This codes for CASSPGGGNQPQHF.

The genes are TRBV16 and TRBJ2-1; no clear D gene. V was cut by 0 bases and J by 4 bases, with 7 bases left in between. This CDR3 contains 14 residues. Germline V CDR1 and CDR2: KGHSY, FQNENV. CDR3 region: CASSQSNSYNEQFF. The CDR3 DNA reads TGTGCCAGCAGCCAATCAAACTCTTACAATGAGCAGTTCTTC.

The chain employs TRBV5-1 and TRBJ2-1, with 10 bases that match TRBD1. CDR3 length equals 17 residues. The V gene's germline CDR1 is SGHRS and CDR2 YFSETQ. J gave up 0 bases and V 4 bases, and 7 bases lay outside the gene matches. CDR3 sequence: CASSPGQGRSSYNEQFF. The DNA of the CDR3 is TGCGCCAGCAGCCCGGGACAGGGGAGAAGCTCCTACAATGAGCAGTTCTTC.

This chain joins TRBV7-3 and TRBJ1-6; D not resolved. The CDR3 covers 14 residues. Germline CDR1 and CDR2: SGHTA and FQGTGA. V gave up 1 base and J gave up 9 bases, with 10 bases separating them. The CDR3 DNA sequence: TGTGCCAGCAGCTTAAGTTTAAGCGGTTCACCCCTCCACTTT. This encodes CASSLSLSGSPLHF.

The chain recombines TRBV7-9 with TRBJ1-3; maybe TRBD1 (5 bases). Per the germline V gene, CDR1 is SEHNR and CDR2 is FQNEAQ (reference sequence). The CDR3 is 15 residues long. V shed 6 bases and J shed 0 bases, with 12 bases lying between them. CDR3 coding DNA: TGTGCCAGCAGTTCACAGGTCTACTCTGGAAACACCATATATTTT. Translation gives CASSSQVYSGNTIYF.

The chain is built from TRBV15 and TRBJ1-2, with 8 nucleotides matching TRBD1. CDR3 length: 17 residues. Germline CDR1 reads LNHNV; CDR2 reads YYDKDF (reference sequence). With V trimmed by 0 bases and J by 2 bases, 8 bases remained unmatched. The CDR3: CATSRDRQGAGNYGYTF. The CDR3 nucleotides read TGTGCCACCAGCAGAGATCGCCAGGGGGCTGGAAACTATGGCTACACCTTC.